Below, one T cell receptor (beta chain) is given with its context. TCRdb reworked the 5' RACE reads into one entry per CDR3 protein, no DNA. The sample includes 500,000 to 700,000 distinct CDR3 sequences. The data were taken from a study of T cells expressing NK-cell markers. Study summary: Seropositivity for HCMV was found in seven of the eight sequenced donors, with one seronegative.

The TCR comes from a man aged 18 to 30 in good health. Sequencing was performed on blood T cells: a sorted CD56 or NKG2C T cell subset, CD4+ or CD8+ T cells, or bulk PBMC T cells (not recorded which).

The CDR3 loop is CASSYGAGAPSNSPLHF. The rearrangement joins TRBV6-5 to TRBJ1-6. The germline V gene encodes CDR1 MNHEY and CDR2 SVGAGI. The CDR3 has 17 amino acids.